Listed below are T cell receptor beta chains from one sample, sequenced in a study of molecular identifiers for immune sequencing clone quantification. TCRdb independently ran MiXCR on the PCR reads; one entry per CDR3 protein. The table records about 640,000 distinct CDR3 sequences, 15% to 20% of them present only once. The sample comprised naive CD8+ T cells from blood, with Jurkat cell RNA spiked in. The receptor set was obtained from a human donor in good health. Some libraries in this study had Jurkat cell RNA spiked in. The CDR3 runs from the conserved cysteine through the conserved F or W. Each record gives: clone size, D gene, J gene, V gene, CDR3 protein, CDR3 DNA. The D gene is left open where the match is weak. Clone size appears in some rows only: once, few, many, or a class for an expanded clone.

size: few; D: TRBD1; J: TRBJ1-1; V: TRBV27; CDR3: CASVGRGRENTEAFF; DNA: TGTGCCAGCGTTGGTAGGGGGCGAGAGAACACTGAAGCTTTCTTT
size: many; D: -; J: TRBJ2-5; V: TRBV9; CDR3: CASSVAGLQETQYF; DNA: TGTGCCAGCAGCGTAGCAGGGCTCCAAGAGACCCAGTACTTC
size: many; D: TRBD1; J: TRBJ1-1; V: TRBV13; CDR3: CASSSPGQGATEAFF; DNA: TGTGCCAGCAGCTCCCCGGGACAGGGGGCCACTGAAGCTTTCTTT
size: -; D: -; J: TRBJ2-2; V: TRBV28; CDR3: CASSLRVQGPGGELFF; DNA: TGTGCCAGCAGTTTACGCGTCCAGGGGCCGGGCGGGGAGCTGTTTTTT
size: many; D: -; J: TRBJ1-2; V: TRBV4-3; CDR3: CASSQDRSGVLYGYTF; DNA: TGCGCCAGCAGCCAAGATCGGTCGGGAGTTCTCTATGGCTACACCTTC
size: many; D: -; J: TRBJ1-1; V: TRBV6-2/TRBV6-3; CDR3: CASGDSYTEAFF; DNA: TGTGCCAGCGGTGACAGTTACACTGAAGCTTTCTTT
size: many; D: -; J: TRBJ1-1; V: TRBV5-5; CDR3: CASKRGGGGYTEAFF; DNA: TGTGCCAGCAAACGGGGGGGAGGAGGGTACACTGAAGCTTTCTTT
size: many; D: -; J: TRBJ2-5; V: TRBV7-2; CDR3: CASKDRSGFQETQYF; DNA: TGTGCCAGCAAAGATAGGAGCGGGTTCCAAGAGACCCAGTACTTC
size: -; D: TRBD1; J: TRBJ2-4; V: TRBV4-3; CDR3: CASSQDLNRGLAKNIQYF; DNA: TGCGCCAGCAGCCAAGATCTTAACAGGGGCCTAGCCAAAAACATTCAGTACTTC
size: many; D: -; J: TRBJ1-4; V: TRBV18; CDR3: CASSPDGPNYNEKLFF; DNA: TGTGCCAGCTCACCAGACGGGCCCAATTATAATGAAAAACTGTTTTTT
size: -; D: -; J: TRBJ1-6; V: TRBV4-1; CDR3: CASSQGEGWTLHF; DNA: TGCGCCAGCAGCCAAGGTGAGGGTTGGACCCTCCACTTT
size: -; D: TRBD1; J: TRBJ1-2; V: TRBV19; CDR3: CASSINIGGQENGYTF; DNA: TGTGCCAGTAGTATCAATATCGGGGGACAGGAGAATGGCTACACCTTC
size: few; D: -; J: TRBJ2-7; V: TRBV4-1; CDR3: CASSQEIPAFRSYEQYF; DNA: TGCGCCAGCAGCCAAGAGATTCCAGCTTTTCGGTCCTACGAGCAGTACTTC
size: few; D: -; J: TRBJ2-2; V: TRBV6-5; CDR3: CASSYSMRSGGELFF; DNA: TGTGCCAGCAGTTACTCGATGCGGTCCGGCGGGGAGCTGTTTTTT
size: -; D: -; J: TRBJ2-5; V: TRBV20-1; CDR3: CSARDSQGGWLETQYF; DNA: TGCAGTGCTAGAGACTCGCAAGGGGGTTGGTTGGAGACCCAGTACTTC
size: -; D: -; J: TRBJ2-2; V: TRBV19; CDR3: CASSIRQMNTGELFF; DNA: TGTGCCAGTAGTATAAGGCAGATGAACACCGGGGAGCTGTTTTTT
size: many; D: TRBD1; J: TRBJ1-5; V: TRBV6-5; CDR3: CASSEQGLGNQPQHF; DNA: TGTGCCAGCAGTGAACAGGGGCTGGGCAATCAGCCCCAGCATTTT
size: few; D: -; J: TRBJ1-2; V: TRBV3-1; CDR3: CASSQVFGGLNYGYTF; DNA: TGTGCCAGCAGCCAAGTCTTCGGGGGCCTTAACTATGGCTACACCTTC